This TCR beta chain comes out of a study of blood T cells in healthy people across ages. Whole-study findings and limits: Researchers judged that diversity estimates from one million T cells fell short of true values.

The authors drew around 11 milliliters of peripheral blood from each donor. This CDR3 is built from 13 residues. The germline CDR1 and CDR2 sequences are MNHEY and SMNVEV (reference sequence). A second PCR, run for about 7 to 11 cycles, used a sample-barcoded 5' primer plus a J-beta primer mix. In TCRdb, the 5' RACE reads were re-called with MiXCR into one record per CDR3 protein. The table includes 600,000 to 1,000,000 distinct CDR3 sequences, 20% to 25% detected once. Of note for this clonotype: Its target is not known.

This sample also belongs to another study, concerning T cells of mothers and their children. That report notes: Random nucleotides (2-4) and sample barcodes were added by the M1S primer used in the second PCR. The authors found no persistent microchimeric T cell clones.

The sequencing input was blood. This chain connects TRBV27 to TRBJ2-5, with D perhaps being TRBD1 or TRBD2 (6 bases each). The J call could be wrong; TRBJ2-7 is a better fit for the DNA end. This TCR came from a boy between 10 and 17 years old in good health. Here the CDR3 DNA reads TGTGCCAGCCGATGGGGGGCAGACTACGAGCAGTACTTC. It specifies CASRWGADYEQYF.